A selection of T cell receptor beta chains follows, all from one sample in a study of OX40 agonist ivuxolimab in advanced cancers. The repertoire was sequenced with immunoSEQ multiplex PCR; TCRdb's copy has only in-frame clones and lacks some. The sample carries over 20,000 clones, roughly 80% recorded once. The source was CD4+ or CD8+ T cells sorted from blood, collected in a trial of the OX40 agonist ivuxolimab. The receptors come from an adult with an advanced solid tumor such as melanoma, head and neck, liver or kidney cancer. Each CDR3 is given with its conserved first and last residue. The D gene is left open where the match is weak. Size tells how often a clone was seen (once, few, many) or the class of an expanded clone, and some rows leave it out.

clone_size	d_call	j_call	v_call	cdr3_aa
-	TRBD1	TRBJ1-2	TRBV7-9	CASSLGQGNYGYTF
few	-	TRBJ2-2	TRBV4-3	CASSQFTGELFF
-	TRBD2	TRBJ2-3	TRBV7-8	CASSPGLAGIGTDTQYF
few	TRBD1	TRBJ2-7	TRBV7-6	CASSVGGTGPYEQYF
-	TRBD1	TRBJ2-2	TRBV13	CASSLGAGGMGTGELFF
few	-	TRBJ1-2	TRBV29-1	CSVDDSPYGYTF
-	TRBD1	TRBJ1-1	TRBV6-5	CASQLWTGNTEAFF
once	TRBD2	TRBJ2-5	TRBV25-1	CASNQWGGQETQYF
-	-	TRBJ2-5	TRBV6-5	CASSYGLMGETQYF
-	-	TRBJ1-6	TRBV11-1	CASSFDAASGITPLHF
-	-	TRBJ2-7	TRBV19	CASSPAVGGTYEQYF
-	TRBD1	TRBJ2-2	TRBV11-2	CASIQEGAPTGELFF
once	-	TRBJ1-6	TRBV27	CASSRGPYNSPLHF
-	TRBD1	TRBJ1-2	TRBV6-5	CASSYRRQGNYGYTF
-	TRBD1	TRBJ2-7	TRBV5-1	CASVSDRGFYEQYF
-	-	TRBJ1-1	TRBV19	CASKGDSAKAFF
large	-	TRBJ1-6	TRBV19	CATGGRSNSPLHF
-	-	TRBJ2-7	TRBV21-1	CASSDRGTYEQYF
once	-	TRBJ1-2	TRBV6-6	CASSYDTNYGYTF
-	-	TRBJ1-2	TRBV9	CASSPGRVGDGYTF
-	-	TRBJ1-2	TRBV4-3	CASRGATNYGYTF
-	-	TRBJ1-1	TRBV18	CASSPRSVDTEAFF
-	TRBD1	TRBJ1-2	TRBV10-2	CASSESRTGRTYGYTF
medium-sized	-	TRBJ1-1	TRBV20-1	CSAAGTVEAFF
few	-	TRBJ2-7	TRBV11-2	CASSLAGNRYEQYF
-	-	TRBJ2-7	TRBV7-9	CASSLHPYGQYF
-	TRBD1	TRBJ1-4	TRBV5-1	CASSLEPGGNEKLFF
few	-	TRBJ2-7	TRBV9	CASSVGGPSYEQYF
once	TRBD1	TRBJ2-3	TRBV4-2	CASSQVEQGASDTQYF
-	-	TRBJ1-4	TRBV29-1	CSVELRGGGEKLFF
-	-	TRBJ2-1	TRBV29-1	CSVEPQIGRTNEQFF
-	TRBD1	TRBJ1-5	TRBV27	CASSPRDRAGQPQHF
-	TRBD2	TRBJ2-3	TRBV4-1	CASSQERSGGRTDTQYF
-	-	TRBJ2-3	TRBV7-9	CASSDTRLDVGTDTQYF
once	-	TRBJ2-7	TRBV27	CASSLQEAYEQYF
-	TRBD1	TRBJ1-1	TRBV10-3	CAISGGQGGTEAFF
few	-	TRBJ1-1	TRBV7-2	CASSLAVQGTEAFF
-	TRBD1	TRBJ1-2	TRBV29-1	CSVASGTGAYGYTF
-	-	TRBJ2-3	TRBV19	CASSIDSGTDTQYF
-	TRBD1	TRBJ2-5	TRBV10-3	CAVTGDGEETQYF
-	TRBD2	TRBJ2-5	TRBV6-5	CASSYSGGRETQYF
-	-	TRBJ1-1	TRBV4-1	CASSLQMNTEAFF
few	TRBD1	TRBJ1-1	TRBV27	CASSSGGGQGEFF
-	TRBD2	TRBJ2-1	TRBV11-3	CASSPRTSGGNEQFF
-	-	TRBJ2-7	TRBV11-3	CASSLVGQYYEQYF
-	TRBD1	TRBJ1-1	TRBV11-2	CASLPPYRGLTDTEAFF
few	-	TRBJ1-5	TRBV5-5	CASSLNWGQPQHF
-	-	TRBJ1-6	TRBV4-1	CASSQDLRPSSPLHF
-	-	TRBJ2-2	TRBV9	CASSVGTEGELFF
-	-	TRBJ2-7	TRBV4-1	CASSVRGGTLYEQYF
-	TRBD1	TRBJ2-3	TRBV7-2	CASSWTGGADTQYF
-	-	TRBJ2-6	TRBV9	CASSGAGANVLTF
-	TRBD2	TRBJ2-5	TRBV9	CASSPHHLGLAGGPGETQYF
-	-	TRBJ2-1	TRBV7-2	CASSLGTSLVLLNEQFF
-	TRBD1	TRBJ2-1	TRBV9	CASSVARGPVPNEQFF
-	TRBD2	TRBJ2-3	TRBV7-6	CASSPTQGPGGDTQYF
-	-	TRBJ2-1	TRBV4-3	CASSQNRDSNEQFF
once	-	TRBJ1-5	TRBV7-8	CASSLSREGDQPQHF
-	-	TRBJ2-1	TRBV7-2	CASSLVGHLTPSSYNEQFF